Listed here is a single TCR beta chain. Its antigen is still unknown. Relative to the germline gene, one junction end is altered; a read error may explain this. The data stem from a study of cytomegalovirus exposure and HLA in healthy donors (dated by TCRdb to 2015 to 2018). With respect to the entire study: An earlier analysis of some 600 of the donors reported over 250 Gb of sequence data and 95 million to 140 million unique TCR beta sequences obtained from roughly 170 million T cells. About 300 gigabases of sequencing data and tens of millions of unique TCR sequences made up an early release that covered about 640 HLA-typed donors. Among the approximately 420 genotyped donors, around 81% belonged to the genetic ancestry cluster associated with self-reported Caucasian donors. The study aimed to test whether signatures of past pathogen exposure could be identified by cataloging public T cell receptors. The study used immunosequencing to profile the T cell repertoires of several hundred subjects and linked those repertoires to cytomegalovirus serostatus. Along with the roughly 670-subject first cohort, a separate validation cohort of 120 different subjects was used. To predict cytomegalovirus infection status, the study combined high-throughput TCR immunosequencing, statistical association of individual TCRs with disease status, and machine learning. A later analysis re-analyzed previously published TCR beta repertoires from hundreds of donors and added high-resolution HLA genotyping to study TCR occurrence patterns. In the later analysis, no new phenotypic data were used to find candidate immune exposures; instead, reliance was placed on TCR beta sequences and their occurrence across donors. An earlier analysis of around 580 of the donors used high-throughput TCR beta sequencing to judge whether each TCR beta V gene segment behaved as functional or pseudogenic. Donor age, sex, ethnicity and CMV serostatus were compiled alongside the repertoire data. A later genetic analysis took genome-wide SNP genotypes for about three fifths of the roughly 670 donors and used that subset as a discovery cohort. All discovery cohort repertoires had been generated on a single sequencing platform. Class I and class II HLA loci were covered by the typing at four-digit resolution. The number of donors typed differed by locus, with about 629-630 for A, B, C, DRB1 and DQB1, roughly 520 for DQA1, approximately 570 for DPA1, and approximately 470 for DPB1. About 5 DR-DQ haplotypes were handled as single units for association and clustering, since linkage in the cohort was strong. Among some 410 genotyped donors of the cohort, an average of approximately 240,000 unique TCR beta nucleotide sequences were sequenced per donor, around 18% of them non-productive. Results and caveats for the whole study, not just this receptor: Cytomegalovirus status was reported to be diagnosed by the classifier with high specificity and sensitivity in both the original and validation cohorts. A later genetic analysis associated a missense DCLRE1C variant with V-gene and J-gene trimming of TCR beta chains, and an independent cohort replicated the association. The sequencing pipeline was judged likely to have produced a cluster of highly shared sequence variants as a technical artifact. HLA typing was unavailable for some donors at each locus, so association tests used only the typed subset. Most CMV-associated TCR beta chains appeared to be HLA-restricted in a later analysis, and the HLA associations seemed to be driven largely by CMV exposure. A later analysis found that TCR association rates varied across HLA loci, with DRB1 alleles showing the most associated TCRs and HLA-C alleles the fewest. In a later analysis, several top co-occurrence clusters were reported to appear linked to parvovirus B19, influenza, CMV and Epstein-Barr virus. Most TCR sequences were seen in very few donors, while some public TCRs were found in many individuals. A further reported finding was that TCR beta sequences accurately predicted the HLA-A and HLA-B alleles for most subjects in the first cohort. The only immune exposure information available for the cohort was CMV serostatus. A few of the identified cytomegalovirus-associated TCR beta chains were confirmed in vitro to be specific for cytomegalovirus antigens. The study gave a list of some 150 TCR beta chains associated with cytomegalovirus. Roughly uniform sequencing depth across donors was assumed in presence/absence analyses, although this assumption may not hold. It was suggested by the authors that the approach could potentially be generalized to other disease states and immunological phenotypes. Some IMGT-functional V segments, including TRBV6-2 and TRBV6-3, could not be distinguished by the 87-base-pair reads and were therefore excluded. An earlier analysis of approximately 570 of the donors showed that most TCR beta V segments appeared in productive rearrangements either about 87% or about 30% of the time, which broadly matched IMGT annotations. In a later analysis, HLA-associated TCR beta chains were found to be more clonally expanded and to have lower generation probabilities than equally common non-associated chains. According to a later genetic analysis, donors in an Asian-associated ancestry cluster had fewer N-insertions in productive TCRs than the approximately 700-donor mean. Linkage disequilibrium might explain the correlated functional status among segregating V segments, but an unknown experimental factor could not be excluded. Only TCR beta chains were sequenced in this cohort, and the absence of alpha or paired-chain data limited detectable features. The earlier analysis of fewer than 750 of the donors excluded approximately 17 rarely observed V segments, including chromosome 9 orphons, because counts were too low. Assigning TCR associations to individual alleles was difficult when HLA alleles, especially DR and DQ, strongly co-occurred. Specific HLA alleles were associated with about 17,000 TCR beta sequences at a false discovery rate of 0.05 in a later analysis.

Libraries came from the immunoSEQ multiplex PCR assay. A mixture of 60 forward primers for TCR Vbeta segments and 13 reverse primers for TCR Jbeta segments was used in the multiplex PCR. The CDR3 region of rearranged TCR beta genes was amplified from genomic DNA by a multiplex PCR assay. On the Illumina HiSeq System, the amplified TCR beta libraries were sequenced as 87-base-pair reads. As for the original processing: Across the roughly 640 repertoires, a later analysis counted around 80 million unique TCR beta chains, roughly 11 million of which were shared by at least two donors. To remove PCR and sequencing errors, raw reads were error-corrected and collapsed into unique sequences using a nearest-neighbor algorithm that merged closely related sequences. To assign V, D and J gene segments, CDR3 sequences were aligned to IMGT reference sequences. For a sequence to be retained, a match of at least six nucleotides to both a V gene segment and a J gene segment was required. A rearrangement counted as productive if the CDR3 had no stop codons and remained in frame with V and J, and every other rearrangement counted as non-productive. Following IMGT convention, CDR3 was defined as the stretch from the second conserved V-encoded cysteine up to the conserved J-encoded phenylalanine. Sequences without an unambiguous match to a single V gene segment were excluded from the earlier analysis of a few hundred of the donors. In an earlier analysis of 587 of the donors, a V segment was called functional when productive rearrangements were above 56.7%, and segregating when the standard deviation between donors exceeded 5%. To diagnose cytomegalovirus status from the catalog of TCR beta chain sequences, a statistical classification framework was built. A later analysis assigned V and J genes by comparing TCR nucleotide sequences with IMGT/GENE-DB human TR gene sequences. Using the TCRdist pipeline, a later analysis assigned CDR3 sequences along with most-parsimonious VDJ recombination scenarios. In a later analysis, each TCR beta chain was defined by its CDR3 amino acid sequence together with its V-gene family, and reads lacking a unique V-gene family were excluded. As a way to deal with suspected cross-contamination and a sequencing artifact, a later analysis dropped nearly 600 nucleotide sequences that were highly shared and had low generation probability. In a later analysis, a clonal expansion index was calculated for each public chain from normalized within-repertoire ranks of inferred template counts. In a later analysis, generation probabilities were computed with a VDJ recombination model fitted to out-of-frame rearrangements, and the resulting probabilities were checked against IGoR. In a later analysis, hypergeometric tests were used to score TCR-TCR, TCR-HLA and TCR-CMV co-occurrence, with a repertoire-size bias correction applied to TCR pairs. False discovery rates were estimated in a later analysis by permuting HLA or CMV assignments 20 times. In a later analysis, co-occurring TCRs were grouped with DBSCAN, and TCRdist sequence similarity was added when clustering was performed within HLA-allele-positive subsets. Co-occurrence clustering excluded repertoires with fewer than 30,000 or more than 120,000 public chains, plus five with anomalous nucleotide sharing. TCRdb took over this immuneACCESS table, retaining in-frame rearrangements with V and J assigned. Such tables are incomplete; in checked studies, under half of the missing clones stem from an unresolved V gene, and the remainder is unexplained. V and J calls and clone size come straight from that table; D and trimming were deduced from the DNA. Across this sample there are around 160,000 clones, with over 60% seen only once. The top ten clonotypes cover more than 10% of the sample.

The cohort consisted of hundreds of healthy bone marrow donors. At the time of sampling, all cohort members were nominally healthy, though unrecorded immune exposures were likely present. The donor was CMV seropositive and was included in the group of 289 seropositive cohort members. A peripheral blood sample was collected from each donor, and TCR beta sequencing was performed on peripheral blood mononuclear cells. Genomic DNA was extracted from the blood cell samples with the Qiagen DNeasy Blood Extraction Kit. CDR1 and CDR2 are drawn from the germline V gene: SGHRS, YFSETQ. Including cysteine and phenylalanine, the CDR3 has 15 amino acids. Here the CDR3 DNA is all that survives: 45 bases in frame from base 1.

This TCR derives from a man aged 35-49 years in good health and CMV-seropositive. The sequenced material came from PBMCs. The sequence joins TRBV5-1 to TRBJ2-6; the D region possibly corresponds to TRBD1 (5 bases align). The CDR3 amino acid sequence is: CASSVGRSGANGLTF. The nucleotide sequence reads TGCGCCAGCAGCGTAGGACGCTCTGGGGCCAACGGCCTGACTTTC.